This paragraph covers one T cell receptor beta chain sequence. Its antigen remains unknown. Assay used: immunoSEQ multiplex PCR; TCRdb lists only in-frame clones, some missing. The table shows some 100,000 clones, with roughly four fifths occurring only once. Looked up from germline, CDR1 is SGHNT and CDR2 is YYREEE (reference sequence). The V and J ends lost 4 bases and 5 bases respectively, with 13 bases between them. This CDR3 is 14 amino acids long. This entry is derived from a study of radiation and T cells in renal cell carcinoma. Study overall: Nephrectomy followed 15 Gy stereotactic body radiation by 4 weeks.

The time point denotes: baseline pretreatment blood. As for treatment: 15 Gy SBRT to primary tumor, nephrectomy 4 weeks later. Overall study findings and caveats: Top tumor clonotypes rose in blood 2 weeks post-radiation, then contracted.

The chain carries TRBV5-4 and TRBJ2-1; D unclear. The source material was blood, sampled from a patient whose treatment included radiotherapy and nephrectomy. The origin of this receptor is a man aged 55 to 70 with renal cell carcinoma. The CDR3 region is CASSPDLTHNEQFF. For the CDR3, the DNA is TGTGCCAGCAGCCCGGACCTAACCCACAATGAGCAGTTCTTC.